Sequencing of this T cell receptor (beta chain) was carried out in a study of T cell responses to AZD1222 COVID-19 vaccine. General study points: Every sample of the repertoires postdated the peak T cell response. Elevations in Spike-specific TCR breadth and depth followed administration of two AZD1222 doses.

Data came from immunoSEQ multiplex PCR; TCRdb stores just in-frame clones and leaves some out. The table records 100,000 or so clones, roughly 88% of them present only once. This clone has only one observation. The antigen is undetermined. The sample was peripheral blood, taken on day 0 of AZD1222 vaccination. This sequence originates from an adult in good health.

The CDR3 is CASSISGTYNEQFF. The CDR3 nucleotides read TGTGCCAGTAGTATCAGCGGTACCTACAATGAGCAGTTCTTC. The chain links TRBV19 to TRBJ2-1; maybe TRBD2 (5 bases). CDR1 and CDR2 from the germline V gene are LNHDA and SQIVND (reference sequence). The V end was cut by 3 bases, the J end by 2 bases, with 8 bases between. The CDR3 runs 14 residues.